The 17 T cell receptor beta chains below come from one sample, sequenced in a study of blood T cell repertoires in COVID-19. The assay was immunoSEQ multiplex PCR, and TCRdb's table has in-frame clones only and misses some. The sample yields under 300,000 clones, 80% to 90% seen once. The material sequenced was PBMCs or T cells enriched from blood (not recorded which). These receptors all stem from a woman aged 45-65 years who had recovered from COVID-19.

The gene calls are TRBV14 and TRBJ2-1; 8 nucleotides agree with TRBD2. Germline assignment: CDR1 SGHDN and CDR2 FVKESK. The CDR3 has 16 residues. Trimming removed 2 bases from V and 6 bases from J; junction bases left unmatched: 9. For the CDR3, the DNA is TGTGCCAGCAGCCAATATAGCGGGGTAGCGCTCAATGAGCAGTTCTTC. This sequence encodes CASSQYSGVALNEQFF.

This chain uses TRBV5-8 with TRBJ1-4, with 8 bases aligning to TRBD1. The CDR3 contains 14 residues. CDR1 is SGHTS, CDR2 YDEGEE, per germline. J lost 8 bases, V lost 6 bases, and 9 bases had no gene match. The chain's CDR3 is CASNKQGDAEKLFF. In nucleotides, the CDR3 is TGTGCCAGCAATAAACAGGGGGACGCAGAAAAACTGTTTTTT.

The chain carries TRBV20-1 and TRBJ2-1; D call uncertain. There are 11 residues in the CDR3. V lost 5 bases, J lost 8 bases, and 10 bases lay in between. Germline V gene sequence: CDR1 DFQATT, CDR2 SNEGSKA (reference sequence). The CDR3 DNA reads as TGCAGTGCTTTCCTTCCCTATGAGCAGTTCTTC. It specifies CSAFLPYEQFF.

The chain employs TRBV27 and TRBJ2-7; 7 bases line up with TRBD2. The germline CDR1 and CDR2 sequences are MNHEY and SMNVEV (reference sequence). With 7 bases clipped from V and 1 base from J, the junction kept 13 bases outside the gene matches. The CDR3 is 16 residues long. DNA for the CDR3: TGTGCCAGCAAATTTGGTGCGGGAGCGGGGTCCTACGAGCAGTACTTC. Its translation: CASKFGAGAGSYEQYF.

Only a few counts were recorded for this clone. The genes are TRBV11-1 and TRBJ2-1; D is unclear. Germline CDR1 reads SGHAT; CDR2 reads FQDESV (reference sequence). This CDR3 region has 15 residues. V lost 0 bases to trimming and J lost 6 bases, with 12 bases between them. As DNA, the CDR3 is TGTGCCAGCAGCTTAGCCGGGTCCATGACCAATGAGCAGTTCTTC. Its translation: CASSLAGSMTNEQFF.

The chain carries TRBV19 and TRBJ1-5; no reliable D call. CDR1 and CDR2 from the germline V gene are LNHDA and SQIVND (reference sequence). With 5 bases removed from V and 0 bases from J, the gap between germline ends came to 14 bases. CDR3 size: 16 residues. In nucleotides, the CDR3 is TGTGCCAGTAGTCTCCGATACAGTAATAGCAATCAGCCCCAGCATTTT. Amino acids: CASSLRYSNSNQPQHF.

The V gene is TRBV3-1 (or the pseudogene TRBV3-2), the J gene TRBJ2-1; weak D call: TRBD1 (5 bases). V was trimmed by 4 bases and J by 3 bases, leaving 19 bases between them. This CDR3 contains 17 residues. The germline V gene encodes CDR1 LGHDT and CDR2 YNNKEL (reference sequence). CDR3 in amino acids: CASSPLYGQGNYNEQFF. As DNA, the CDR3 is TGTGCCAGCAGCCCTTTATATGGACAAGGAAACTACAATGAGCAGTTCTTC.

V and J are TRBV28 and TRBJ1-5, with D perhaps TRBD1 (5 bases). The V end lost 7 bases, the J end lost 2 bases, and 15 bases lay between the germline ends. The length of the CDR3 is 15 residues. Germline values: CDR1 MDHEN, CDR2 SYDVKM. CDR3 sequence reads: CASTPRGTGNQPQHF. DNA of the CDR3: TGTGCCAGCACCCCTCGGGGGACCGGCAATCAGCCCCAGCATTTT.

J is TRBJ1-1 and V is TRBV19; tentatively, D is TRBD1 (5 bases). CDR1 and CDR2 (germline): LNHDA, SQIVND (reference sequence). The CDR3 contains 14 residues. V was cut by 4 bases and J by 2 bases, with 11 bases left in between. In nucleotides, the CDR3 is TGTGCCAGTAGTAAGGGACTAACAAACACTGAAGCTTTCTTT. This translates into CASSKGLTNTEAFF.

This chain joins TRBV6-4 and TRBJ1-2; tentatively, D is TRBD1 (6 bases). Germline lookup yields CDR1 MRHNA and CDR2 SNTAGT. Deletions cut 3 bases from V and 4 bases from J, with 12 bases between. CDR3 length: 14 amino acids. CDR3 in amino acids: CASSEVGRGYGYTF. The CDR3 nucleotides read TGTGCCAGCAGTGAAGTTGGCAGGGGCTATGGCTACACCTTC.

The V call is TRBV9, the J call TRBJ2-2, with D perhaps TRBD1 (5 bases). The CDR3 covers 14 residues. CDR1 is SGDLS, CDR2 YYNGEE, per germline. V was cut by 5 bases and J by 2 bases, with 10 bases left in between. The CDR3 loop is CASRRQGNTGELFF. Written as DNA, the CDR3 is TGTGCCAGCAGACGGCAGGGAAACACCGGGGAGCTGTTTTTT.

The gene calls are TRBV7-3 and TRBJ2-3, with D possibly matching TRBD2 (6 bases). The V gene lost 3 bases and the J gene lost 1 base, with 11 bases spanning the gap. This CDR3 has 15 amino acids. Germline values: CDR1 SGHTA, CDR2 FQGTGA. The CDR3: CASSFSGGGTDTQYF. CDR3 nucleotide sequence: TGTGCCAGCAGCTTCAGTGGAGGGGGCACAGATACGCAGTATTTT.

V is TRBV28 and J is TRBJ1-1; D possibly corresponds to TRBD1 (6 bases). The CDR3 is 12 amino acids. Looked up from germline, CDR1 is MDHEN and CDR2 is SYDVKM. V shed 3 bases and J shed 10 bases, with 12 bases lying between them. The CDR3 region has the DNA TGTGCCAGCAGTTTCCCCACAGGGCGAGCTTTCTTT. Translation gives CASSFPTGRAFF.

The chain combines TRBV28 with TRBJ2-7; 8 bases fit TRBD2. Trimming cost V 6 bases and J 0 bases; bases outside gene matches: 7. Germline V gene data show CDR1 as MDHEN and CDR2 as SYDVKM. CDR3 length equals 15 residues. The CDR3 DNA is TGTGCCAGCAGGGAGACGGGGGGGAGCTCCTACGAGCAGTACTTC. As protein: CASRETGGSSYEQYF.

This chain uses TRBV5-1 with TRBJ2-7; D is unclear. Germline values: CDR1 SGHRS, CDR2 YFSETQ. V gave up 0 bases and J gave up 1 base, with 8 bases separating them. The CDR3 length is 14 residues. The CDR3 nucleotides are TGCGCCAGCAGCTTGGCAGCCAGGTCCTACGAGCAGTACTTC. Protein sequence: CASSLAARSYEQYF.

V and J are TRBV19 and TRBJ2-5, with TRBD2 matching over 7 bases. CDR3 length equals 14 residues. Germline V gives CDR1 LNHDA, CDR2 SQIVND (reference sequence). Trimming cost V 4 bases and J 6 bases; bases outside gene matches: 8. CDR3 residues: CASSSGSLRQTQYF. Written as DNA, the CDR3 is TGTGCCAGTAGTAGCGGGAGCCTTCGTCAGACCCAGTACTTC.

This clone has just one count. CDR3 region: CASSPRTSDYEQYF. The DNA of the CDR3 is TGTGCCAGCTCACCGCGGACTAGCGACTACGAGCAGTACTTC. The V gene is TRBV18, the J gene TRBJ2-7; TRBD2 matches at 9 bases. The junction had 3 bases not matched to a gene; V was cut back by 3 bases and J by 3 bases. The CDR3 runs to 14 residues. The germline V gene encodes CDR1 KGHSH and CDR2 LQKENI.